Listed below are T cell receptor beta chains from one sample, sequenced in a study of blood T cell repertoires in COVID-19. Data came from immunoSEQ multiplex PCR; TCRdb stores just in-frame clones and leaves some out. The table lists approximately 100,000 clones, about 85% of them singletons. Sequencing was performed on peripheral blood. The receptors were gathered from a woman in her seventies with active or convalescent COVID-19. CDR3s leave out the opening cysteine and the closing phenylalanine or tryptophan. D genes are given only for firm matches. Only some rows state a clone size, as once, few, many or a class for expanded clones.

d_call j_call v_call clone_size cdr3_aa
. TRBJ1-3 TRBV24-1 . ATSDDKQGGNTIY
TRBD1 TRBJ2-7 TRBV29-1 . SVAGTVHEQY
. TRBJ1-1 TRBV4-2 . ASSSGISRDTEAF
TRBD1 TRBJ2-7 TRBV28 once ASRPRDRSMYEQY
TRBD2 TRBJ2-1 TRBV6-5 . ASHSGGTSYNEQF
. TRBJ2-6 TRBV11-3 . ASSLDLVFSGANVLT
. TRBJ2-1 TRBV14 . ASSLLGSSYNEQF
TRBD1 TRBJ1-2 TRBV2 . ASNRQGANGYT
. TRBJ1-4 TRBV7-9 . ASSSSKGAANEKLF
. TRBJ1-2 TRBV14 once ASSQGQNYGYT
. TRBJ1-1 TRBV5-5 . ASSLAGLTYTEAF
TRBD2 TRBJ2-2 TRBV7-2 few ASSPGTSGRGTGELF
TRBD2 TRBJ2-7 TRBV7-2 . ASSTTTSGVTYEQY
. TRBJ1-5 TRBV5-4 few ASSVGRNQPQH
TRBD1 TRBJ1-1 TRBV3-1/TRBV3-2 few ASSYQGAPTEAF
. TRBJ1-1 TRBV23-1 . ASSPRMAF
TRBD1 TRBJ2-1 TRBV24-1 once ATTGTGGFNEQF
TRBD2 TRBJ2-7 TRBV7-2 . ASSLVAGGYEQY
. TRBJ1-3 TRBV3-1/TRBV3-2 . ASSHPRQTGNTIY
TRBD1 TRBJ2-1 TRBV2 . ASRGTGRSYNEQF
. TRBJ2-7 TRBV2 . ASSTDTHYEQY
TRBD2 TRBJ2-1 TRBV2 . ASSGLAGYNEQF
. TRBJ1-2 TRBV5-1 once ASSAEDSYGYT
. TRBJ2-1 TRBV4-3 many ASSQGGGSYNEQF
. TRBJ1-2 TRBV11-3 few ASSLSDRGYT
TRBD2 TRBJ2-5 TRBV2 . ASSGTSGGEETQY
TRBD1 TRBJ2-2 TRBV24-1 once ATSDPDRGKNTGELF
. TRBJ1-5 TRBV28 . ASNEQGTPQH
. TRBJ1-6 TRBV27 . ASSLVEGTPLH
. TRBJ1-1 TRBV30 once AWSVIGVGSEAF
. TRBJ1-2 TRBV3-1/TRBV3-2 . ASSLGREGDGYT
TRBD1 TRBJ1-5 TRBV7-8 once ASSGGTGLSAQH
. TRBJ1-2 TRBV10-3 . AIRAEGRQNYGYT
. TRBJ2-3 TRBV4-3 . ASSQRLAILTDTQY
. TRBJ1-3 TRBV6-6 . ASTGFNSGNTIY
. TRBJ1-2 TRBV27 . ASTILPQGPGVFTT
TRBD1 TRBJ1-3 TRBV28 . ASSLATGNSGNTIY
TRBD1 TRBJ1-2 TRBV24-1 . ATSDSRTGGGPAYGYT
TRBD2 TRBJ2-7 TRBV6-2/TRBV6-3 . ASSYPGTGGLAGNEQY
. TRBJ1-2 TRBV4-3 . ASSQDNRAGEGEGYT
TRBD2 TRBJ2-1 TRBV4-2 . ASSQVLAGDSYNEQF
TRBD1 TRBJ1-2 TRBV28 . ASSSGQGHYGYT
TRBD2 TRBJ2-1 TRBV7-3 . ASSLLAVAGAPDVGEQF
. TRBJ1-2 TRBV18 few ASSPEGMVSMGST
. TRBJ2-2 TRBV7-6 . ASSFQRTNTGELF
TRBD1 TRBJ2-1 TRBV19 . ASSRSDRGRSNEQF
TRBD1 TRBJ1-2 TRBV14 few ASSFGTGKAGYGYT
. TRBJ1-4 TRBV7-2 . ASSPTGIDEKLF
TRBD1 TRBJ2-7 TRBV28 . ASSSNRGSVTYEQY